This T cell receptor beta chain is drawn from a study of spatial heterogeneity in lung cancer. Overall study: Detection of beta-chain sequences consistently exceeded that of alpha-chain sequences. Study outcomes and limitations: Expanded alpha and beta TCR counts within tumors tracked tumor mutation counts. Nonsynonymous mutations, ubiquitous and regional, were tracked respectively by counts of ubiquitous and regional expanded TCRs.

One entry per CDR3 protein results from TCRdb running MiXCR on the 5' RACE reads. The table shows roughly 5,700 distinct CDR3 sequences, with around 8.3% occurring only once. By proportion, this clonotype is medium-sized. The antigen is undetermined. This beta chain is an unintended read in a library built for alpha chains; its size means little. Per the germline V gene, CDR1 is ENHRY and CDR2 is SYGVKD. The CDR3 consists of 12 residues. The V gene lost 6 bases and the J gene lost 7 bases, with 10 bases spanning the gap. The time point: sample taken at primary tumor resection. There were roughly 72 donors, all of them untreated patients with early-stage non-small cell lung cancer.

The specimen comprised lung tumor tissue, sampled at surgery. The chain has TRBV10-3 and TRBJ2-1, with unresolved D. The sequence derives from a female donor with early-stage non-small cell lung cancer. CDR3 protein: CAISRDTNEQFF. DNA for the CDR3: TGTGCCATCAGCCGAGACACTAATGAGCAGTTCTTC.